Presented here are 32 T cell receptor beta chains from one specimen sequenced in a study of blood T cell repertoires in COVID-19. The assay was immunoSEQ multiplex PCR, and TCRdb's table has in-frame clones only and misses some. The sample contains roughly 390,000 clones, approximately 81% of which appear only once. The sample comprised peripheral blood. The receptor set was obtained from a woman aged 18-29 years with acute or convalescent COVID-19.

The chain links TRBV29-1 to TRBJ2-7; perhaps TRBD1 as D (6 bases). CDR3 length equals 14 residues. Germline lookup yields CDR1 SQVTM and CDR2 ANQGSEA. Trimming cost V 6 bases and J 4 bases, with 19 bases left between them. The chain's CDR3 is CSVRSRDKGYEQYF. Here the CDR3 DNA reads TGCAGCGTCCGGTCTCGGGACAAAGGGTACGAGCAGTACTTC.

This chain links TRBV6-5 with TRBJ2-1, with TRBD1 identical over 12 bases. This CDR3 contains 16 residues. J was trimmed by 7 bases and V by 2 bases; bases with no gene match: 6. Germline-derived CDR1 and CDR2 are MNHEY and SVGAGI. The CDR3 DNA reads as TGTGCCAGCAGTTACGTAGGGACAGGGGGCCGAAATGAGCAGTTCTTC. This sequence encodes CASSYVGTGGRNEQFF.

V and J are TRBV11-2 and TRBJ2-1; the D gene is possibly TRBD1 (6 bases). The CDR3 sequence is 15 residues long. Trimming cost V 1 base and J 5 bases, with 12 bases left between them. Germline V gene sequence: CDR1 SGHAT, CDR2 FQNNGV. CDR3 sequence: CASSLVRGTDNEQFF. The CDR3 region has the DNA TGTGCCAGCAGCTTAGTTAGGGGGACGGACAATGAGCAGTTCTTC. The complete variable domain, with remaining parts taken from reference TRBV11-2 and TRBJ2-1, reads EAGVAQSPRYKIIEKRQSVAFWCNPISGHATLYWYQQILGQGPKLLIQFQNNGVVDDSQLPKDRFSAERLKGVDSTLKIQPAKLEDSAVYLCASSLVRGTDNEQFFGPGTRLTVL.

The chain links TRBV7-9 to TRBJ1-6; 10 bases are shared with TRBD1. Germline CDR1 is SEHNR and CDR2 is FQNEAQ (reference sequence). With V trimmed by 1 base and J by 0 bases, 6 bases remained unmatched. The CDR3 length is 19 residues. In nucleotides, the CDR3 is TGTGCCAGCAGCTTAGGACAGGGGGCGGTAAGCTCCTATAATTCACCCCTCCACTTT. Translation: CASSLGQGAVSSYNSPLHF.

This chain joins TRBV30 and TRBJ2-5; maybe TRBD2 (6 bases). Between the trimmed V and J ends, which lost 8 bases and 5 bases, there was a span of 18 bases. Per the germline V gene, CDR1 is GTSNPN and CDR2 is SVGIG (reference sequence). This CDR3 comprises 13 residues. The chain's CDR3 is CALIPNGGETQYF. The CDR3 DNA sequence: TGTGCCCTCATACCTAATGGAGGGGAGACCCAGTACTTC.

The V gene is TRBV28, the J gene TRBJ2-1; D unclear. From germline, CDR1 is MDHEN and CDR2 SYDVKM. V dropped 6 bases and J dropped 0 bases, with 15 bases sitting between them. This CDR3 is built from 16 residues. The CDR3 DNA sequence: TGTGCCAGCAGCGGAACAAGACAAGACTCCTACAATGAGCAGTTCTTC. This sequence encodes CASSGTRQDSYNEQFF.

V and J are TRBV28 and TRBJ1-6, with 8 bases lining up with TRBD1. The germline V gene encodes CDR1 MDHEN and CDR2 SYDVKM. CDR3 length equals 15 residues. After removal of 3 bases from V and 7 bases from J, the junction contained 5 bases not matched to a gene. CDR3 nucleotide sequence: TGTGCCAGCAGTTTCCAGGGGGCAGGGAATTCACCCCTCCACTTT. It codes for CASSFQGAGNSPLHF.

The rearrangement joins TRBV5-4 to TRBJ1-1; 8 bases fit TRBD1. Unmatched junction bases numbered 9, after V lost 4 bases and J lost 4 bases. The germline gives CDR1 SGHNT, CDR2 YYREEE (reference sequence). This CDR3 is built from 15 residues. The CDR3 DNA reads TGTGCCAGCAGCCCCCCGACAGGGGAGGTCACTGAAGCTTTCTTT. Translation gives CASSPPTGEVTEAFF.

This clone is a singleton in its sample. CDR3: CASSTTGGHTEAFF. The CDR3 nucleotides read TGTGCCAGCAGCACGACAGGGGGGCACACTGAAGCTTTCTTT. The chain couples TRBV7-3 to TRBJ1-1; 9 nucleotides agree with TRBD1. Germline assignment: CDR1 SGHTA and CDR2 FQGTGA. V lost 5 bases and J lost 3; bases outside the gene matches: 4. The CDR3 is 14 amino acids.

This chain connects TRBV29-1 to TRBJ1-1; 7 positions match TRBD1. With 7 bases clipped from V and 0 bases from J, the junction kept 8 bases outside the gene matches. The germline V gene encodes CDR1 SQVTM and CDR2 ANQGSEA. The CDR3 is 14 residues long. Written as DNA, the CDR3 is TGCAGCGCCGCAGGGGACAGTTTGAACACTGAAGCTTTCTTT. It specifies CSAAGDSLNTEAFF. The full variable domain, its missing parts supplied by reference TRBV29-1 and TRBJ1-1, is SAVISQKPSRDICQRGTSLTIQCQVDSQVTMMFWYRQQPGQSLTLIATANQGSEATYESGFVIDKFPISRPNLTFSTLTVSNMSPEDSSIYLCSAAGDSLNTEAFFGQGTRLTVV.

The CDR3 sequence: CATIPEVSSTDTQYF. CDR3 sequence (DNA): TGTGCCACAATCCCCGAGGTTTCTAGCACAGATACGCAGTATTTT. This chain links TRBV6-5 with TRBJ2-3; D is undetermined. V gave up 10 bases and J gave up 0 bases, with 17 bases separating them. The germline gives CDR1 MNHEY, CDR2 SVGAGI. CDR3 length equals 15 residues.

The chain joins TRBV7-9 to TRBJ2-1; TRBD1 matches at 9 bases. V was clipped by 4 bases and J by 7 bases; unmatched bases: 11. The CDR3 spans 16 residues. CDR1 is SEHNR, CDR2 FQNEAQ, per germline (reference sequence). The CDR3 nucleotides read TGTGCCAGCAGCTCCACAACGGACAGGGGAGGGAATGAGCAGTTCTTC. Its protein is CASSSTTDRGGNEQFF.

This chain joins TRBV7-2 and TRBJ2-7; D is unclear. CDR3 size: 12 residues. V was clipped by 5 bases and J by 6 bases, with 11 bases between them. The V gene's germline CDR1 is SGHTA and CDR2 FQGNSA. The CDR3 sequence is CASSPRFREQYF. CDR3 nucleotide sequence: TGTGCCAGCAGCCCTCGTTTTCGCGAGCAGTACTTC.

The chain employs TRBV28 and TRBJ1-5; D is unresolved. The V end lost 6 bases, the J end lost 2 bases, and 11 bases lay between the germline ends. CDR3 size: 14 residues. Germline lookup yields CDR1 MDHEN and CDR2 SYDVKM. The CDR3 reads CASRETRRNQPQHF. Written as DNA, the CDR3 is TGTGCCAGCAGAGAGACTCGTCGCAATCAGCCCCAGCATTTT.

This clone occurred a few times. CDR3 coding DNA: TGTGCCAGCAGCCAGGGGGCCAATGGCTACACCTTC. It yields the protein CASSQGANGYTF. This rearrangement joins TRBV28 to TRBJ1-2; TRBD1 aligns across 8 bases. The junction had 3 bases not matched to a gene; V was cut back by 6 bases and J by 6 bases. Looked up from germline, CDR1 is MDHEN and CDR2 is SYDVKM. There are 12 residues in the CDR3.

The chain links TRBV3-1 (or the pseudogene TRBV3-2) to TRBJ2-1, with TRBD2 matching over 16 bases. This CDR3 is 22 amino acids long. The junction had 16 bases not matched to a gene; V was cut back by 1 base and J by 4 bases. Germline V CDR1 and CDR2: LGHDT, YNNKEL (reference sequence). Here the CDR3 reads CASSQVSGTSGGAKSVYNEQFF. The CDR3 region has the DNA TGTGCCAGCAGCCAAGTTTCCGGGACTAGCGGGGGGGCCAAAAGTGTTTACAATGAGCAGTTCTTC.

This clone has a count of ten or more. The chain joins TRBV21-1 to TRBJ1-3; no check of the table's D call, TRBD1, against the DNA was made. TRBV21-1 is a pseudogene. The CDR3 loop spans 21 amino acids. The DNA for the CDR3 is TGTGCCAGCAGCAAAGGAATAGGTTACGCCGGCTGGGGCAACTCTGGAAACACCATATATTTT. Translated, it gives CASSKGIGYAGWGNSGNTIYF.

CDR3 residues: CASSQGLPGQSSYEQYF. CDR3 nucleotide sequence: TGTGCCAGCAGCCAAGGGCTCCCGGGACAGAGCTCCTACGAGCAGTACTTC. V and J are TRBV3-1 (or the pseudogene TRBV3-2) and TRBJ2-7; 7 bases are a match to TRBD1. Germline-derived CDR1 and CDR2 are LGHDT and YNNKEL (reference sequence). The CDR3 loop spans 17 amino acids. The J segment lost 0 bases and the V segment lost 1 base, leaving 9 bases of the junction unmatched.

The chain is built from TRBV11-2 and TRBJ2-7; no firm D call. The CDR3 sequence is 13 residues long. Trimming cost V 1 base and J 4 bases, with 8 bases left between them. From germline, CDR1 is SGHAT and CDR2 FQNNGV. The CDR3 region has the DNA TGTGCCAGCAGCTTAGTCGCAGCGTACGAGCAGTACTTC. It yields the protein CASSLVAAYEQYF.

The chain recombines TRBV13 with TRBJ1-1, with TRBD1 as a possible D gene (6 bases). This CDR3 is 12 amino acids long. Germline V lookup: CDR1 PRHDT, CDR2 FYEKMQ (reference sequence). Trimming cost V 2 bases and J 8 bases, with 9 bases left between them. The CDR3 sequence is CASSLRDIEAFF. DNA of the CDR3: TGTGCCAGCAGCTTAAGGGACATCGAAGCTTTCTTT.

This clone was seen a single time. The DNA is left out, because the CDR3 cannot be placed on it with certainty; the CDR3 is given as TCRdb lists it. Here the CDR3 reads CASSFGTGNSQRFF. V is TRBV7-2 and J is TRBJ2-1; the DNA was not used to check the table's D call, TRBD1. The V gene's germline CDR1 is SGHTA and CDR2 FQGNSA. The CDR3 spans 14 amino acids, including both terminal residues.

This chain links TRBV29-1 with TRBJ1-4; 10 nucleotides align to TRBD1. This CDR3 has 12 amino acids. V shed 7 bases, J shed 6 bases, and the junction held 2 bases outside the gene matches. CDR1 and CDR2 from the germline V gene are SQVTM and ANQGSEA. The CDR3 nucleotides read TGCAGCGGCGGGACAGGGGATGAAAAACTGTTTTTT. It yields the protein CSGGTGDEKLFF.

The gene calls are TRBV24-1 and TRBJ2-7; a weak D match, TRBD1 (5 bases). Trimming removed 9 bases from V and 3 bases from J, with 8 bases in between. Germline CDR1 and CDR2: KGHDR and SFDVKD. This CDR3 spans 11 amino acids. The CDR3 DNA follows: TGTGCCACCCAGGGTAACTACGAGCAGTACTTC. Its protein is CATQGNYEQYF.

This clone has a handful of counts. This rearrangement joins TRBV28 to TRBJ1-2; the D is unclear. The CDR3 covers 12 residues. CDR1 is MDHEN, CDR2 SYDVKM, per germline. Trimming removed 5 bases at V and 8 bases at J, with 12 bases between. CDR3 DNA: TGTGCCAGCAGTCTAACGGCGGGAGGCTACACCTTC. It is translated as CASSLTAGGYTF.

This CDR3 reads CSVVEVYGYTF. CDR3 bases: TGCAGCGTTGTGGAGGTCTATGGCTACACCTTC. V is TRBV29-1 and J is TRBJ1-2; D remains unclear. Per the germline V gene, CDR1 is SQVTM and CDR2 is ANQGSEA. The CDR3 runs 11 residues. Between the trimmed V and J ends, which lost 4 bases and 4 bases, there was a span of 7 bases. The full variable domain, rest sourced from reference TRBV29-1 and TRBJ1-2, is SAVISQKPSRDICQRGTSLTIQCQVDSQVTMMFWYRQQPGQSLTLIATANQGSEATYESGFVIDKFPISRPNLTFSTLTVSNMSPEDSSIYLCSVVEVYGYTFGSGTRLTVV.

The V and J genes are TRBV6-5 and TRBJ1-2; 11 nucleotides agree with TRBD1. The CDR3 extends over 16 amino acids. Trimming removed 2 bases from V and 5 bases from J; junction bases left unmatched: 7. The germline V gene encodes CDR1 MNHEY and CDR2 SVGAGI. The CDR3 DNA sequence: TGTGCCAGCAGTTACCGACCGGGACAGGGGGATTATGGCTACACCTTC. Encoded protein: CASSYRPGQGDYGYTF.

This chain links TRBV3-1 (or the pseudogene TRBV3-2) with TRBJ2-2; 9 nucleotides match TRBD2. Germline CDR1 is LGHDT and CDR2 is YNNKEL (reference sequence). The CDR3 is 14 amino acids. Trimming cost V 3 bases and J 6 bases; bases outside gene matches: 2. CDR3 in amino acids: CASSQLAGAGELFF. The CDR3 coding sequence is TGTGCCAGCAGCCAGTTAGCGGGGGCCGGGGAGCTGTTTTTT.

The gene calls are TRBV9 and TRBJ1-5; TRBD1 aligns across 7 bases. Germline values: CDR1 SGDLS, CDR2 YYNGEE. The J segment lost 0 bases and the V segment lost 4 bases, leaving 7 bases of the junction unmatched. This CDR3 comprises 16 residues. CDR3: CASSPGTAYSNQPQHF. The CDR3 DNA reads as TGTGCCAGCAGCCCCGGGACAGCTTATAGCAATCAGCCCCAGCATTTT.

V is TRBV19 and J is TRBJ1-2, with D maybe TRBD1 (6 bases). With 6 bases removed from V and 2 bases from J, the gap between germline ends came to 16 bases. The CDR3 spans 15 residues. The germline gives CDR1 LNHDA, CDR2 SQIVND (reference sequence). CDR3 in amino acids: CASSRDTYSNYGYTF. In DNA, the CDR3 is TGTGCCAGTAGCCGGGACACCTACTCCAACTATGGCTACACCTTC.

The chain uses TRBV7-8 and TRBJ2-7, with TRBD1 as a possible D gene (6 bases). The CDR3 is 14 residues long. Trimming stripped 5 bases from V and 3 bases from J, with 14 bases between. Per germline, CDR1 SGHVS and CDR2 FQNEAQ. In DNA, the CDR3 is TGTGCCAGCAGCCCGGGATCAGGGGTCTACGAGCAGTACTTC. Translation gives CASSPGSGVYEQYF.

V and J are TRBV3-1 (or the pseudogene TRBV3-2) and TRBJ1-2, with D unresolved. Germline CDR1 LGHDT, CDR2 YNNKEL (reference sequence). The V end lost 1 base, the J end lost 2 bases, and 11 bases lay between the germline ends. The CDR3 spans 15 residues. CDR3 protein: CASSQVGEANYGYTF. The CDR3, as DNA: TGTGCCAGCAGCCAAGTCGGCGAGGCCAACTATGGCTACACCTTC.

V usage is TRBV30 and J usage is TRBJ1-5; no definite D call. Per germline, CDR1 GTSNPN and CDR2 SVGIG (reference sequence). The V gene lost 0 bases and the J gene lost 7 bases, with 10 bases spanning the gap. This CDR3 contains 13 residues. In nucleotides, the CDR3 is TGTGCCTGGAGTGTAACCTCTGAGCAGCCCCAGCATTTT. This translates into CAWSVTSEQPQHF.